The rows below give T cell receptor beta chains drawn from one sample of a study of blood T cell repertoires in COVID-19. Measured with immunoSEQ multiplex PCR; TCRdb has only the in-frame clones, and not every one. This sample carries 150,000 to 200,000 clones, about 75% of them seen once, and the ten largest clones take around 24%. The sequencing sample was made of peripheral blood. The receptor set was obtained from a woman aged 65 to 85 with acute or convalescent COVID-19. Both conserved end residues are part of each CDR3. D genes are given only for firm matches. Only part of the rows carry a size: once, few, many, or a class if the clone is expanded.

D gene	clone size	J gene	V gene	CDR3 DNA	CDR3 protein
TRBD1	once	TRBJ1-4	TRBV10-3	TGTGCCATCAGTGACCGACAGGGTGCTAATGAAAAACTGTTTTTT	CAISDRQGANEKLFF
-	-	TRBJ2-1	TRBV11-3	TGTGCCAGCAGTCGGACACGTAACGCCCCGATGTCGGATGAGCAGTTCTTC	CASSRTRNAPMSDEQFF
-	-	TRBJ1-4	TRBV30	TGTGCCTGGAGTGTGCCGTCGGGGGGTGATGAAAAACTGTTTTTT	CAWSVPSGGDEKLFF
TRBD2	-	TRBJ2-3	TRBV9	TGTGCCAGCAGCCCCCGACTAGCGAGCACAGATACGCAGTATTTT	CASSPRLASTDTQYF
TRBD2	-	TRBJ2-5	TRBV4-2	TGTGCCAGCAGCCAAGAGCTAGCGGGAGCCATCCTTCCAGAGACCCAGTACTTC	CASSQELAGAILPETQYF
TRBD1	-	TRBJ1-1	TRBV3-1/TRBV3-2	TGTGCCAGCAGTCTAAACAGGGGGAACACTGAAGCTTTCTTT	CASSLNRGNTEAFF
TRBD2	few	TRBJ2-1	TRBV5-1	TGCGCCAGCAGCGCCCGACTAGCGGGAGAGGTCGATGAGCAGTTCTTC	CASSARLAGEVDEQFF
-	once	TRBJ2-2	TRBV10-1	TGCGCCAGCAGTGATTACAGCCGGGGCACCGGGGAGCTGTTTTTT	CASSDYSRGTGELFF
TRBD1	-	TRBJ2-5	TRBV3-1/TRBV3-2	TGTGCCAGCAGCCAATTGGGGGCCGGGACAGGGATACGGGAGACCCAGTACTTC	CASSQLGAGTGIRETQYF
-	-	TRBJ2-1	TRBV19	TGTGCCAGTAGTATAGGTAGCTCCTACAATGAGCAGTTCTTC	CASSIGSSYNEQFF
TRBD2	-	TRBJ2-3	TRBV27	TGTGCCAGCAGTTTAGGGACTAGCGTCACAGATACGCAGTATTTT	CASSLGTSVTDTQYF
-	-	TRBJ1-2	TRBV2	TGTGCCAGCAGTGAAGACAGGGCCTATGGCTACACCTTC	CASSEDRAYGYTF
TRBD1	-	TRBJ2-5	TRBV9	TGTGCCAGCAGTAGGACAGGGAGGAGCGGAGAGACCCAGTACTTC	CASSRTGRSGETQYF
TRBD2	-	TRBJ2-3	TRBV6-5	TGTGCCAGCAGTTACTCGACTAGCGGGAGGACAGATACGCAGTATTTT	CASSYSTSGRTDTQYF
-	-	TRBJ2-7	TRBV21-1	TGTGCCAGCAGCAAAGTTGCAGGGAGTAGCGGGCCCATAACCTACGAGCAGTACTTC	CASSKVAGSSGPITYEQYF
TRBD1	-	TRBJ2-3	TRBV9	TGTGCCAGCAGCGCTACAGGGGGAAGCACAGATACGCAGTATTTT	CASSATGGSTDTQYF
TRBD2	-	TRBJ2-1	TRBV18	TGTGCCAGCTCACCACCAGCGAGCGGGGGATTCAATGAGCAGTTCTTC	CASSPPASGGFNEQFF
TRBD2	-	TRBJ2-1	TRBV4-2	TGTGCCAGCAGCCAACTGGGACTAGCGAATGACTACAATGAGCAGTTCTTC	CASSQLGLANDYNEQFF
TRBD2	-	TRBJ2-1	TRBV5-1	TGCGCCAGCAGCGCCAAACAGGGGGGACTAGCGGGAGCAGGTAATGAGCAGTTCTTC	CASSAKQGGLAGAGNEQFF